This is a list of T cell receptor beta chains from one sample in a study of shared clonotypes between healthy human individuals. Clones were read by immunoSEQ multiplex PCR, and TCRdb kept only the in-frame ones, dropping some. The sample shows 2 million to 2.5 million clones, approximately 95% of them seen only once. The sequenced sample was naive CD4+ T cells sorted from blood. All receptors derive from a man younger than 30 in good health. CDR3s include the opening cysteine and the closing phenylalanine or tryptophan. D genes are given only for firm matches. Expanded clones are given a class, and other clones once, few, many or no size at all.

>TRBJ1-3|TRBV18|TRBD1|NA
TGTGCCAGCTCGGATCGGACAGGGGCGTCTGGAAACACCATATATTTT
CASSDRTGASGNTIYF
>TRBJ2-1|TRBV4-3|NA|NA
TGCGCCAGCAGCCAAGTTCACGACTTAACTTACAATGAGCAGTTCTTC
CASSQVHDLTYNEQFF
>TRBJ2-4|TRBV15|NA|once
TGTGCCACCAGCAGAGATCAGAAGGACCTAGGCATTCAGTACTTC
CATSRDQKDLGIQYF
>TRBJ2-1|TRBV4-1|NA|NA
TGCGCCAGCAGCCAAGACCCTACCGGGACACCTCTTTACAATGAGCAGTTCTTC
CASSQDPTGTPLYNEQFF
>TRBJ1-5|TRBV28|TRBD1|NA
TGTGCCAGCAGTATTTTATCGGCAGGGGGCCAGCCCCAGCATTTT
CASSILSAGGQPQHF
>TRBJ2-7|TRBV29-1|TRBD2|once
TGCAGCGTTCTAGCGGGAGGTTTATACGAGCAGTACTTC
CSVLAGGLYEQYF
>TRBJ2-1|TRBV18|TRBD1|NA
TGTGCCAGCTCACCAGGACAGGGTAACAATGAGCAGTTCTTC
CASSPGQGNNEQFF
>TRBJ2-1|TRBV19|NA|once
TGTGCCAGTAGTATAGCGAGTGAGCAGTTCTTC
CASSIASEQFF
>TRBJ2-7|TRBV5-1|NA|NA
TGCGCCAGCAGCTTGAAATCCTTCCGGGGTAATCAAAACTACGAGCAGTACTTC
CASSLKSFRGNQNYEQYF
>TRBJ2-1|TRBV4-3|TRBD2|NA
TGCGCCAGCAGCCAAGATGGCAGCGGGAGGAGCTCCTACAATGAGCAGTTCTTC
CASSQDGSGRSSYNEQFF
>TRBJ1-5|TRBV6-6|NA|NA
TGTGCCAGCAGCCCGGTAAATAGCAATCAGCCCCAGCATTTT
CASSPVNSNQPQHF
>TRBJ2-7|TRBV6-6|NA|NA
TGTGCCAGCAGTTACGGGTACTCCTACGAGCAGTACTTC
CASSYGYSYEQYF
>TRBJ1-6|TRBV6-6|TRBD1|NA
TGTGCCAGCAGTCCCAGGGGGCAAGGGGGTTCACCCCTCCACTTT
CASSPRGQGGSPLHF
>TRBJ1-2|TRBV7-3|NA|NA
TGTGCCAGCAGCTTAACTGGGGTCAACAACTATGGCTACACCTTC
CASSLTGVNNYGYTF
>TRBJ1-1|TRBV19|NA|NA
TGTGCCAGTAGTCTCGGGAACCTGAACACTGAAGCTTTCTTT
CASSLGNLNTEAFF
>TRBJ1-1|TRBV29-1|NA|NA
TGCAGCGTTGAAGATCGAAAGGAGAGCACTGAAGCTTTCTTT
CSVEDRKESTEAFF
>TRBJ1-5|TRBV18|NA|once
TGTGCCAGCTCACCATGGGGGGGCAATCAGCCCCAGCATTTT
CASSPWGGNQPQHF
>TRBJ2-5|TRBV4-1|NA|NA
TGCGCCAGCAGCCAAGGGAGTCTACCCCAAGAGACCCAGTACTTC
CASSQGSLPQETQYF
>TRBJ2-2|TRBV18|NA|NA
TGTGCCAGCTCACCACCGGCAGGGGCCGGGGAGCTGTTTTTT
CASSPPAGAGELFF
>TRBJ1-2|TRBV25-1|NA|NA
TGTGCCAGCAGTGATGGCAGAAGACTGAACTATGGCTACACCTTC
CASSDGRRLNYGYTF
>TRBJ2-5|TRBV7-9|NA|NA
TGTGCCAGCAGCTTAGGAGGGAGCCGAGAGACCCAGTACTTC
CASSLGGSRETQYF